This TCR beta chain was recovered during a study of graft-versus-host responses after intestinal transplantation. About the study: Isolated intestinal, liver-intestinal, or multivisceral transplants had been given to the recipients.

To note about this clone: Its antigen is undetermined.

The method was immunoSEQ multiplex PCR; TCRdb's version includes in-frame clones alone and lacks a portion of them. The sample has about 120,000 clones, approximately 95% seen once. Trimming took 3 bases from V and 4 from J; bases not matched to a gene: 0. Per germline, CDR1 DFQATT and CDR2 SNEGSKA (reference sequence). This CDR3 is built from 11 residues. Points from the study as a whole: Recipient marrow harbored GvH clones, some of which surfaced first in ileum or blood.

The receptor was isolated from a human donor who received an intestinal transplant. The sample consisted of unstimulated CD4+ T cells sorted from spleen or lymph node cells, taken before intestinal transplant. The chain couples TRBV20-1 to TRBJ2-7, with 7 positions matching TRBD2. The CDR3 sequence is CSASGGYEQYF. The CDR3 coding sequence is TGCAGTGCTAGCGGGGGGTACGAGCAGTACTTC.